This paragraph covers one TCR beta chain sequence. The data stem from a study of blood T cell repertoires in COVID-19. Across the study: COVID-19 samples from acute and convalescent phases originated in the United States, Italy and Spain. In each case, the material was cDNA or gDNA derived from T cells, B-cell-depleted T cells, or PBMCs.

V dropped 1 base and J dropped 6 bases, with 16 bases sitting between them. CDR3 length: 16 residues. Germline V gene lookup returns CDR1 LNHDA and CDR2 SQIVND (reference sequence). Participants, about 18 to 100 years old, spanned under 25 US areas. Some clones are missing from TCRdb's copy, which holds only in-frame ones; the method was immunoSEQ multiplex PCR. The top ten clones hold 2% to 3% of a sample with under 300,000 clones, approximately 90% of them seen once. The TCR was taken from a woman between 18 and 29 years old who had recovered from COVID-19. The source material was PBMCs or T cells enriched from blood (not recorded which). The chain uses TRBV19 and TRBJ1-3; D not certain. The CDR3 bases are TGTGCCAGTAGTATAGTTCCGGCAGGAACTCAAAACACCATATATTTT. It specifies CASSIVPAGTQNTIYF.